The sequence of this TCR beta chain was determined in a study of blood T cell repertoires in COVID-19. V dropped 6 bases and J dropped 5 bases, with 5 bases sitting between them. There are 11 residues in the CDR3. Germline V gene lookup returns CDR1 MNHNS and CDR2 SASEGT. Two negative PCRs, clearance, or symptom resolution had been documented for recovered Cohort 3 donors. The table came from immunoSEQ multiplex PCR; TCRdb's copy has only in-frame clones and leaves some out. The repertoire holds hundreds of thousands of clones, with 75% to 90% as singletons. Source material: PBMCs or T cells enriched from blood (not recorded which). This sequence was found in a woman aged 55-70 years who had recovered from COVID-19. V gene TRBV6-1 combines with J gene TRBJ1-5; no firm D call. The CDR3 nucleotides are TGTGCCAGCAGCCGCGATCAGCCCCAGCATTTT. The encoded protein is CASSRDQPQHF.